One and the same sample provided the 15 T cell receptor beta chains below, sequenced in a study of T-cell memory formation after mild COVID-19. Each CDR3 protein gets one entry after TCRdb re-called the 5' RACE reads with MiXCR. The sample lists hundreds of thousands of distinct CDR3 sequences, 15% to 20% seen once, with 20% to 25% in the top ten. Sequenced material: PBMCs or a T cell subset sorted from them (not recorded which). The receptors were sampled from a man aged 18 to 29 who had mild COVID-19 (a few samples of this study predate the infection). Cell type and time point are not known.

There are a few counts of this clonotype. The chain combines TRBV5-1 with TRBJ2-1; D remains unclear. Trimming stripped 0 bases from V and 5 bases from J, with 9 bases between. The CDR3 length is 14 residues. Per germline, CDR1 SGHRS and CDR2 YFSETQ. DNA for the CDR3: TGCGCCAGCAGCTTGGGGAACCCTGACAATGAGCAGTTCTTC. Translation: CASSLGNPDNEQFF.

This clonotype turned up a few times. This rearrangement joins TRBV7-2 to TRBJ2-2; the D gene could be TRBD1 or TRBD2 (6 bases each). This CDR3 region has 15 residues. CDR1 and CDR2 from the germline V gene are SGHTA and FQGNSA. Between the trimmed V and J ends, which lost 9 bases and 1 base, there was a span of 15 bases. The CDR3 sequence is CASLTGARNTGELFF. The CDR3 nucleotides read TGTGCCAGTCTCACGGGGGCTCGGAACACCGGGGAGCTGTTTTTT.

The chain is built from TRBV3-1 and TRBJ2-7, with unresolved D. The CDR3 is 16 residues long. Germline V CDR1 and CDR2: LGHDT, YNNKEL (reference sequence). Trimming took off 4 bases at V and 0 bases at J, with 16 bases between the two ends. The CDR3, as DNA: TGTGCCAGCAGCCCCGGACGAGGACGTATCTCCTACGAGCAGTACTTC. Its translation: CASSPGRGRISYEQYF.

This clonotype was observed a few times. The chain uses TRBV6-2 or TRBV6-3 and TRBJ2-5, with D perhaps given as TRBD1 or TRBD2 (5 bases each). V was shortened by 6 bases and J by 7 bases, with 18 bases between the two germline ends. Germline lookup yields CDR1 MNHEY and CDR2 SVGEGT. The CDR3 length is 14 residues. In DNA form, the CDR3 reads TGTGCCAGCAGCCGGGACCCCGGCGAGGCGACCCAGTACTTC. Translating gives CASSRDPGEATQYF.

The V call is TRBV7-3, the J call TRBJ2-3, with TRBD2 matching over 9 bases. V trimming: 4 bases; J trimming: 4 bases; junction bases outside the gene matches: 3. Germline V gene lookup returns CDR1 SGHTA and CDR2 FQGTGA. The CDR3 runs to 14 residues. CDR3 coding DNA: TGTGCCAGCAGCTGGGGACTAGCCCCAGATACGCAGTATTTT. Its translation: CASSWGLAPDTQYF.

The chain links TRBV12-3 or TRBV12-4 to TRBJ1-1; D gene ambiguous. This CDR3 is 13 amino acids long. The V end was cut by 5 bases, the J end by 3 bases, with 10 bases between. CDR3 coding DNA: TGTGCCAGCAGTAAACATAGGGACACTGAAGCTTTCTTT. Translation gives CASSKHRDTEAFF.

This clonotype showed up just a few times. The chain carries TRBV7-2 and TRBJ1-6; D uncertain. This CDR3 region has 14 residues. Germline CDR1 and CDR2: SGHTA and FQGNSA. Between the trimmed V and J ends, which lost 7 bases and 10 bases, there was a span of 17 bases. CDR3 amino acids: CASTITFGQSPLHF. CDR3 DNA sequence: TGTGCCAGCACCATTACTTTCGGTCAGTCACCCCTCCACTTT.

This clonotype turned up a few times. The V call is TRBV6-4, the J call TRBJ1-1; TRBD1 agrees at 7 bases. The CDR3 extends over 15 amino acids. J gave up 0 bases and V 5 bases, and 6 bases lay outside the gene matches. Germline assignment: CDR1 MRHNA and CDR2 SNTAGT. The CDR3 DNA sequence: TGTGCCAGCAGTCCCGGGACAGATATGAACACTGAAGCTTTCTTT. Its translation: CASSPGTDMNTEAFF.

This chain uses TRBV11-2 with TRBJ2-2; TRBD1 agrees at 9 bases. The CDR3 sequence is 16 residues long. CDR1 and CDR2 from the germline V gene are SGHAT and FQNNGV. J was trimmed by 2 bases and V by 5 bases; bases with no gene match: 6. The CDR3 bases are TGTGCCAGCAGCCGCCGGGACAGGGTAAACACCGGGGAGCTGTTTTTT. Its protein is CASSRRDRVNTGELFF.

V usage is TRBV6-2 or TRBV6-3 and J usage is TRBJ1-1, with TRBD1 as a possible D gene (6 bases). V was pared by 1 base and J by 3 bases, with 15 bases between. The CDR3 loop spans 16 amino acids. Germline V lookup: CDR1 MNHEY, CDR2 SVGEGT. This CDR3 is CASSYWATGLDTEAFF. The CDR3 coding sequence is TGTGCCAGCAGTTACTGGGCCACAGGGTTGGACACTGAAGCTTTCTTT.

This rearrangement joins TRBV27 to TRBJ2-5; D is unclear. The length of the CDR3 is 17 residues. V was shortened by 1 base and J by 1 base, with 16 bases between the two germline ends. Germline-derived CDR1 and CDR2 are MNHEY and SMNVEV (reference sequence). The CDR3 DNA is TGTGCCAGCAGTTTATTCTCCAACAGTCGGTCCCAAGAGACCCAGTACTTC. It is translated as CASSLFSNSRSQETQYF.

This clonotype has just a few counts. The chain couples TRBV5-1 to TRBJ1-2; D not certain. This CDR3 is built from 14 residues. CDR1 is SGHRS, CDR2 YFSETQ, per germline. Trimming stripped 5 bases from V and 4 bases from J, with 15 bases between. The CDR3 loop reads CASRWTELSYGYTF. The CDR3 region has the DNA TGCGCCAGCAGGTGGACCGAGCTATCCTATGGCTACACCTTC.

The chain combines TRBV6-6 with TRBJ2-7; 8 positions match TRBD1. Germline V gene sequence: CDR1 MNHNY, CDR2 SVGAGI (reference sequence). The V gene end was trimmed by 5 bases and the J gene end by 4 bases; junction bases not matched to a gene: 13. The CDR3 runs to 16 residues. The CDR3: CASSHTGTGLYYEQYF. The CDR3 region has the DNA TGTGCCAGCAGTCACACAGGGACAGGCTTGTATTACGAGCAGTACTTC.

The chain has TRBV18 and TRBJ2-7, with D perhaps assigned TRBD1 or TRBD2 (6 bases each). V dropped 3 bases and J dropped 5 bases, with 14 bases sitting between them. Germline V CDR1 and CDR2: KGHSH, LQKENI. There are 14 residues in the CDR3. The CDR3: CASSPVAGHHEQYF. CDR3 nucleotide sequence: TGTGCCAGCTCACCCGTCGCGGGACACCACGAGCAGTACTTC.

The chain carries TRBV28 and TRBJ1-6, with unresolved D. The germline V gene has CDR1 MDHEN and CDR2 SYDVKM. The CDR3 runs 12 residues. The V end lost 6 bases, the J end lost 9 bases, and 9 bases lay between the germline ends. The CDR3 nucleotides are TGTGCCAGCAGCCCCCCCAGTTCACCCCTCCACTTT. As protein: CASSPPSSPLHF.